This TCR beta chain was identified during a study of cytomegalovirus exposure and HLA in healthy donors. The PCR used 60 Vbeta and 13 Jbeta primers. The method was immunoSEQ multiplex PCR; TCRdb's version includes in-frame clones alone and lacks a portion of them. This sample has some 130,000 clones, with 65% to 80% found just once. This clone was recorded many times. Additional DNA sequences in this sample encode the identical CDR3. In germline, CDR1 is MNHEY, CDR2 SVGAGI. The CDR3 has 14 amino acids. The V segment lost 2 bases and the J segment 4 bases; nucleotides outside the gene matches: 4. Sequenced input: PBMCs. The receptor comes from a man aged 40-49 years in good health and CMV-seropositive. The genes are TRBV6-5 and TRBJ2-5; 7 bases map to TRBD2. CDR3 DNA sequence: TGTGCCAGCAGTTACGGGGGAGGGCGAGAGACCCAGTACTTC. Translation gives CASSYGGGRETQYF.